This is a list of T cell receptor beta chains from one sample in a study of cytomegalovirus exposure and HLA in healthy donors. Repertoires were generated with immunoSEQ multiplex PCR, while TCRdb's copy carries only in-frame clones and drops some. The data contain 45,000 to 55,000 clones, 80% to 90% of them singletons. The sequencing input was PBMCs. The receptors here all came from a woman aged 25 to 39 in good health and CMV-seronegative. Each CDR3 is given with its conserved first and last residue. The order of the fields is D gene, V gene, clone size, J gene, CDR3 protein, CDR3 DNA. A D gene is named only where the DNA matches it firmly. Only part of the rows carry a size: once, few, many, or a class if the clone is expanded.

D: TRBD1
V: TRBV10-3
size: -
J: TRBJ2-1
CDR3: CAISVGQGAYNEQFF
DNA: TGTGCCATCAGTGTGGGACAGGGGGCTTACAATGAGCAGTTCTTC

D: TRBD1
V: TRBV7-2
size: -
J: TRBJ1-2
CDR3: CASSRTGGRNYGYTF
DNA: TGTGCCAGCAGCCGGACAGGGGGCCGGAACTATGGCTACACCTTC

D: TRBD1
V: TRBV30
size: -
J: TRBJ1-2
CDR3: CAGTYRGVGYGYTF
DNA: TGTGCCGGTACATACAGGGGAGTAGGGTATGGCTACACCTTC

D: -
V: TRBV28
size: -
J: TRBJ1-2
CDR3: CASSLPGSGGYTF
DNA: TGTGCCAGCAGTTTACCAGGGTCTGGGGGCTACACCTTC

D: -
V: TRBV18
size: -
J: TRBJ1-1
CDR3: CASSSGTMNTEAFF
DNA: TGTGCCAGCTCATCCGGGACAATGAACACTGAAGCTTTCTTT

D: -
V: TRBV7-3
size: -
J: TRBJ2-3
CDR3: CASSSSSSTQYF
DNA: TGTGCCAGCAGCTCCTCTAGTTCCACGCAGTATTTT

D: TRBD2
V: TRBV5-1
size: -
J: TRBJ2-3
CDR3: CASSLAGRPGDTQYF
DNA: TGCGCCAGCAGCTTGGCCGGGAGGCCCGGAGATACGCAGTATTTT

D: -
V: TRBV28
size: -
J: TRBJ1-1
CDR3: CASSYRQGNTEAFF
DNA: TGTGCCAGCAGTTATCGGCAGGGGAACACTGAAGCTTTCTTT

D: TRBD2
V: TRBV30
size: -
J: TRBJ2-3
CDR3: CAWSVKREARGTQYF
DNA: TGTGCCTGGAGTGTAAAGCGGGAGGCCCGCGGAACGCAGTATTTT

D: -
V: TRBV29-1
size: -
J: TRBJ2-3
CDR3: CSAGQNQDTQYF
DNA: TGCAGCGCCGGACAGAACCAAGATACGCAGTATTTT

D: -
V: TRBV9
size: -
J: TRBJ1-2
CDR3: CASSPHTSNYGYTF
DNA: TGTGCCAGCAGCCCCCACACTAGTAACTATGGCTACACCTTC

D: -
V: TRBV18
size: -
J: TRBJ2-6
CDR3: CASSPARAGANVLTF
DNA: TGTGCCAGCTCACCAGCCAGGGCTGGGGCCAACGTCCTGACTTTC

D: TRBD2
V: TRBV7-8
size: -
J: TRBJ2-7
CDR3: CASSLTLAGGSYEQYF
DNA: TGTGCCAGCAGCTTAACTCTAGCGGGGGGATCCTACGAGCAGTACTTC

D: TRBD2
V: TRBV10-1
size: -
J: TRBJ2-2
CDR3: CASSESLAGWGTGELFF
DNA: TGCGCCAGCAGTGAAAGTCTAGCGGGCTGGGGCACCGGGGAGCTGTTTTTT

D: TRBD1
V: TRBV9
size: -
J: TRBJ1-1
CDR3: CASSTLDRGRTFF
DNA: TGTGCCAGCAGCACACTCGACAGGGGACGGACTTTCTTT

D: -
V: TRBV25-1
size: -
J: TRBJ2-1
CDR3: CASSVGSSYNEQFF
DNA: TGTGCCAGCAGTGTCGGGAGCTCCTACAATGAGCAGTTCTTC

D: -
V: TRBV28
size: once
J: TRBJ2-3
CDR3: CASSLTGGDTQYF
DNA: TGTGCCAGCAGTTTGACTGGGGGGGATACGCAGTATTTT

D: TRBD2
V: TRBV5-1
size: -
J: TRBJ2-1
CDR3: CASSLGTSEGNEQFF
DNA: TGCGCCAGCAGCCTGGGGACTAGCGAAGGCAATGAGCAGTTCTTC

D: -
V: TRBV9
size: once
J: TRBJ2-3
CDR3: CASSVETGDFTDTQYF
DNA: TGTGCCAGCAGCGTAGAGACGGGAGACTTCACAGATACGCAGTATTTT

D: -
V: TRBV4-1
size: -
J: TRBJ1-2
CDR3: CASSRAGGYTF
DNA: TGCGCCAGCAGCCGGGCTGGGGGCTACACCTTC

D: -
V: TRBV27
size: once
J: TRBJ2-5
CDR3: CASSLLDSTGETQYF
DNA: TGTGCCAGCAGTTTACTAGACTCGACGGGAGAGACCCAGTACTTC

D: -
V: TRBV6-1
size: -
J: TRBJ1-2
CDR3: CASSEPGNRIYGYTF
DNA: TGTGCCAGCAGTGAACCTGGTAACAGGATCTATGGCTACACCTTC

D: -
V: TRBV7-2
size: -
J: TRBJ1-2
CDR3: CASSLSVRGRGASNYGYTF
DNA: TGTGCCAGCAGCCTCTCGGTGCGGGGTAGGGGCGCATCTAACTATGGCTACACCTTC

D: TRBD2
V: TRBV9
size: -
J: TRBJ2-1
CDR3: CASSHHSGSAKNEQFF
DNA: TGTGCCAGCAGCCACCATAGCGGGAGTGCGAAGAATGAGCAGTTCTTC

D: -
V: TRBV5-1
size: -
J: TRBJ1-3
CDR3: CASSSTTGNTIYF
DNA: TGCGCCAGCAGTTCCACTACTGGAAACACCATATATTTT

D: TRBD1
V: TRBV28
size: -
J: TRBJ2-7
CDR3: CASSNRGYEQYF
DNA: TGTGCCAGCAGTAACAGGGGATATGAGCAGTACTTC

D: TRBD1
V: TRBV28
size: -
J: TRBJ1-5
CDR3: CASRLDRGFQPQHF
DNA: TGTGCCAGCAGATTGGACAGGGGATTTCAGCCCCAGCATTTT

D: -
V: TRBV7-2
size: -
J: TRBJ2-1
CDR3: CASSWGAGRSYNEQFF
DNA: TGTGCCAGCAGCTGGGGAGCGGGTCGCTCCTACAATGAGCAGTTCTTC

D: -
V: TRBV28
size: -
J: TRBJ1-5
CDR3: CASSFGGEYGNQPQHF
DNA: TGTGCCAGCAGTTTTGGAGGGGAGTACGGCAATCAGCCCCAGCATTTT

D: TRBD1
V: TRBV28
size: -
J: TRBJ1-1
CDR3: CASSLWTGDMNTEAFF
DNA: TGTGCCAGCAGTTTATGGACAGGGGACATGAACACTGAAGCTTTCTTT

D: -
V: TRBV28
size: -
J: TRBJ2-4
CDR3: CASISQAKNIQYF
DNA: TGTGCCAGCATAAGCCAAGCCAAAAACATTCAGTACTTC

D: -
V: TRBV6-1
size: -
J: TRBJ2-7
CDR3: CASSDLFYEQYF
DNA: TGTGCCAGCAGTGATCTTTTCTACGAGCAGTACTTC